These 7 T cell receptor beta chains came from one sample sequenced in a study of blood T cell repertoires in COVID-19. Clones were sequenced by immunoSEQ multiplex PCR, and TCRdb holds only the in-frame ones, with some missing. This table has 55,000 to 75,000 clones, 65% to 85% appearing once. The source material was peripheral blood. These receptors all come from a man older than 75 with active or convalescent COVID-19.

This sequence joins TRBV5-1 and TRBJ2-5; 14 bases fit TRBD2. The CDR3 has 16 amino acids. Germline CDR1 reads SGHRS; CDR2 reads YFSETQ. Trimming took 4 bases from V and 5 from J; bases not matched to a gene: 7. This CDR3 reads CASSPGTSGSGETQYF. The CDR3 coding sequence is TGCGCCAGCAGCCCTGGGACTAGCGGGAGCGGTGAGACCCAGTACTTC.

The chain carries TRBV6-5 and TRBJ2-7; 12 bases are a match to TRBD2. This CDR3 has 15 amino acids. Germline CDR1 MNHEY, CDR2 SVGAGI. After removal of 6 bases from V and 5 bases from J, the junction contained 8 bases not matched to a gene. The CDR3 loop is CASRYGLAGTNEQYF. DNA for the CDR3: TGTGCCAGCAGATACGGACTAGCGGGAACCAACGAGCAGTACTTC.

This chain joins TRBV19 and TRBJ1-5; D is perhaps TRBD1 (6 bases). V dropped 6 bases and J dropped 2 bases, with 23 bases sitting between them. This CDR3 contains 18 residues. The germline V gene encodes CDR1 LNHDA and CDR2 SQIVND (reference sequence). This CDR3 is CASRNRDIYTGGNQPQHF. The CDR3 DNA is TGTGCCAGTAGGAACCGGGACATTTATACGGGTGGCAATCAGCCCCAGCATTTT. The whole variable domain, remainder taken from reference TRBV19 and TRBJ1-5, is DGGITQSPKYLFRKEGQNVTLSCEQNLNHDAMYWYRQDPGQGLRLIYYSQIVNDFQKGDIAEGYSVSREKKESFPLTVTSAQKNPTAFYLCASRNRDIYTGGNQPQHFGDGTRLSIL.

This clone was detected once. CDR3 amino acids: CASSLTRSTETEAFF. CDR3 nucleotide sequence: TGCGCCAGCAGCCTAACGAGATCGACAGAAACTGAAGCTTTCTTT. The chain recombines TRBV5-1 with TRBJ1-1; the D gene is possibly TRBD1 (5 bases). Trimming left V 4 bases short and J 5 bases short, with 18 bases between. Germline CDR1 SGHRS, CDR2 YFSETQ. This CDR3 comprises 15 residues.

The V call is TRBV28, the J call TRBJ1-2; D unclear. The CDR3 runs 14 residues. Germline lookup yields CDR1 MDHEN and CDR2 SYDVKM. V was pared by 6 bases and J by 6 bases, with 17 bases between. In nucleotides, the CDR3 is TGTGCCAGCAGCCTAACGGGGAAAGAGAATGGCTACACCTTC. It encodes CASSLTGKENGYTF.

Here the CDR3 DNA reads TGTGCCAGCAGCCAAGAAAGTTGGCAGGGATTCGGAAACACCATATATTTT. Protein sequence: CASSQESWQGFGNTIYF. The chain has TRBV4-2 and TRBJ1-3; possibly TRBD1 for D (5 bases). Looked up from germline, CDR1 is LGHNA and CDR2 is YNFKEQ. This CDR3 contains 17 residues. V lost 0 bases and J lost 4, with 16 bases in between.

This rearrangement joins TRBV24-1 to TRBJ2-7; 10 nucleotides match TRBD2. Germline V CDR1 and CDR2: KGHDR, SFDVKD. Trimming cost V 8 bases and J 2 bases; bases outside gene matches: 8. The length of the CDR3 is 15 residues. In DNA, the CDR3 is TGTGCCACCACAGCGGGGGGGCGGGGGGCCTACGAGCAGTACTTC. The encoded protein is CATTAGGRGAYEQYF.